Sequencing of this TCR beta chain was carried out in a study of blood T cells in healthy people across ages. Study conclusions and caveats: Among T cells, TCR beta diversity per million cells dropped roughly linearly as age rose.

Germline V gene sequence: CDR1 SEHNR, CDR2 FQNEAQ (reference sequence). CDR3 size: 17 residues. V was trimmed by 2 bases and J by 6 bases, leaving 23 bases between them. The use of a sample-barcoded 5' primer and a J-beta primer mix characterized a second PCR of about 7 to 12 cycles. TCRdb passed the 5' RACE reads through MiXCR, listing each CDR3 protein once. Of 800,000 to 950,000 distinct CDR3 sequences listed, roughly 29% are singletons. With regard to this clonotype: Its antigen is unidentified.

Separately, the same data were catalogued under a study of T cells of mothers and their children. That investigation notes: The yield was over 9.5 million TCR beta CDR3 reads from each mother and about 3.2 million from each child.

Sequences were obtained from blood. The V gene is TRBV7-9, the J gene TRBJ2-7; possibly TRBD2 for D (5 bases). The source is a middle-aged woman in good health. The CDR3 bases are TGTGCCAGCAGCTTAAAGGCTCCCGGGTCTGCGGGCCGCGAGCAGTACTTC. It specifies CASSLKAPGSAGREQYF.